In its sample, the clone carrying this T cell receptor (beta chain) was seen a few times. The target antigen is unknown. These data are taken from a study of T-cell memory formation after mild COVID-19. Across the study: Most TCR clusters belonged to a single donor.

Whole-study results and caveats: Contracting CD4+ clones lay largely in CM and EM, with CD8+ ones residing in EMRA. Clones that got smaller from day 15 to 85 had even CD4/CD8, while clones growing later tipped toward CD4+. A subset of responding clones appeared in pre-infection memory, suggesting cross-reactive memory joined.

Using its own MiXCR run on the 5' RACE reads, TCRdb lists one record per CDR3 protein. The sample has under 400,000 distinct CDR3 sequences, roughly 20% seen once. The source of this sequence is an adult woman who had mild COVID-19 (a few samples of this study predate the infection). Cell type and time point are not known. The sample consisted of PBMCs or a T cell subset sorted from them (not recorded which).

DNA of the CDR3: TGCAGTGCTAGCCTTTGGGGGGAGTTCACAGATACGCAGTATTTT. This gives the protein CSASLWGEFTDTQYF. The genes are TRBV20-1 and TRBJ2-3, with TRBD2 as a possible D gene (6 bases). The CDR3 spans 15 residues. Germline V gene lookup returns CDR1 DFQATT and CDR2 SNEGSKA (reference sequence). Trimming removed 3 bases from V and 2 bases from J, with 15 bases in between.